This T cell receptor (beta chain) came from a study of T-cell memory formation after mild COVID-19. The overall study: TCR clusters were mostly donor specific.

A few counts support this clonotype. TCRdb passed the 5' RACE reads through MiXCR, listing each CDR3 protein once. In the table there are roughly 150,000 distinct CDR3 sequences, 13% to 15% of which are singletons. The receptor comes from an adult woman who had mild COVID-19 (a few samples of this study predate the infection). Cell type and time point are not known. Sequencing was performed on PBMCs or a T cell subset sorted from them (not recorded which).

The CDR3 DNA sequence: TGTGCCACCAGCTCACGTCAGGAGGCCTACACCTTC. As protein: CATSSRQEAYTF. V gene TRBV15 combines with J gene TRBJ1-2; D is ambiguous. Germline lookup yields CDR1 LNHNV and CDR2 YYDKDF (reference sequence). This CDR3 region has 12 residues. V gave up 5 bases and J gave up 10 bases, with 14 bases separating them.